A single sample gave rise to the 21 T cell receptor beta chains below, sequenced in a study of OX40 agonist ivuxolimab in advanced cancers. Using immunoSEQ multiplex PCR, the repertoire was profiled, and TCRdb retains in-frame clones only, with some absent. The sample carries about 16,000 clones, around four fifths recorded once. The sample here was CD4+ or CD8+ T cells sorted from blood, taken in a trial of the OX40 agonist ivuxolimab. These receptors were taken from an adult with an advanced solid tumor such as melanoma, head and neck, liver or kidney cancer.

The gene calls are TRBV13 and TRBJ2-5; D tentatively fits TRBD1 or TRBD2 (5 bases each). The V end was cut by 5 bases, the J end by 7 bases, with 14 bases between. This CDR3 contains 13 residues. Germline V lookup: CDR1 PRHDT, CDR2 FYEKMQ (reference sequence). CDR3 in DNA: TGTGCCAGCAGCCCCGGGACCTCTTGGACCCAGTACTTC. Its protein product is CASSPGTSWTQYF.

This clone came up once. J is TRBJ2-7 and V is TRBV7-9; D may be TRBD1 or TRBD2 (6 bases each). The ends were cut back, 5 bases at V and 3 bases at J, with 20 bases in the middle. CDR1 and CDR2 (germline): SEHNR, FQNEAQ (reference sequence). CDR3 length equals 16 residues. CDR3: CASSQLGAGHSYEQYF. Written as DNA, the CDR3 is TGTGCCAGCAGCCAGCTCGGGGCGGGACACAGCTACGAGCAGTACTTC.

The J gene is TRBJ2-7, the V gene TRBV6-6; 8 nucleotides agree with TRBD1. This CDR3 is 13 amino acids long. In germline, CDR1 is MNHNY, CDR2 SVGAGI (reference sequence). The trim removed 5 bases at V and 5 bases at J, leaving 5 bases unmatched. The CDR3 loop reads CASSPNRGDEQYF. The CDR3 bases are TGTGCCAGCAGTCCAAACAGGGGGGACGAGCAGTACTTC.

This CDR3 reads CASSVGTEMSNTGELFF. CDR3 coding DNA: TGTGCCAGCAGCGTAGGGACGGAGATGTCGAACACCGGGGAGCTGTTTTTT. The genes are TRBV9 and TRBJ2-2; D call uncertain. Germline V gives CDR1 SGDLS, CDR2 YYNGEE. Trimming took off 0 bases at V and 0 bases at J, with 12 bases between the two ends. This CDR3 is built from 17 residues.

This chain joins TRBV6-1 and TRBJ2-7, with 11 positions matching TRBD2. In germline, CDR1 is MNHNS, CDR2 SASEGT. The CDR3 is 16 amino acids. Losses at the gene ends were 4 bases for V and 0 bases for J; bases not matched to a gene: 5. CDR3 amino acids: CASSGTSGPTSYEQYF. CDR3 coding DNA: TGTGCCAGCAGTGGGACTAGCGGGCCAACCTCCTACGAGCAGTACTTC.

The chain uses TRBV27 and TRBJ1-1, with no clear D. This CDR3 contains 13 residues. V lost 7 bases and J 0 bases, leaving 9 bases between the germline ends. In germline, CDR1 is MNHEY, CDR2 SMNVEV (reference sequence). The CDR3 sequence is CASKYAVNTEAFF. CDR3 nucleotides: TGTGCCAGCAAGTACGCAGTGAACACTGAAGCTTTCTTT.

This clone was seen only a few times. The sample carries other DNA sequences with the same CDR3. The rearrangement links TRBV6-5 to TRBJ2-5; TRBD1 or TRBD2 may be the D gene (5 bases each). Germline V lookup: CDR1 MNHEY, CDR2 SVGAGI. The CDR3 sequence is 14 residues long. V was clipped by 2 bases and J by 1 base, with 8 bases between them. For the CDR3, the DNA is TGTGCCAGCAGTTACGGGGGAACCCAAGAGACCCAGTACTTC. Residues: CASSYGGTQETQYF.

The chain recombines TRBV4-3 with TRBJ2-3; D gene unclear. Trimming removed 1 base from V and 2 bases from J, with 7 bases in between. CDR3 length: 14 amino acids. Germline V CDR1 and CDR2: LGHNA, YSLEER. The CDR3 region has the DNA TGCGCCAGCAGCCAAGGGCAGCACACAGATACGCAGTATTTT. Translation: CASSQGQHTDTQYF.

The chain employs TRBV5-1 and TRBJ2-2, with D possibly TRBD2 on 6 matching bases. With 4 bases removed from V and 1 base from J, the gap between germline ends came to 11 bases. The CDR3 consists of 15 residues. Germline V gene data show CDR1 as SGHRS and CDR2 as YFSETQ. Here the CDR3 DNA reads TGCGCCAGCAGCAGGGGACTGATGAACACCGGGGAGCTGTTTTTT. This translates into CASSRGLMNTGELFF.

The CDR3 spells CATSSRQGANQPQHF. Written as DNA, the CDR3 is TGTGCCACCAGCTCCCGACAGGGGGCCAATCAGCCCCAGCATTTT. V is TRBV15 and J is TRBJ1-5, with 10 nucleotides matching TRBD1. CDR1 and CDR2 (germline): LNHNV, YYDKDF (reference sequence). The junction had 4 bases not matched to a gene; V was cut back by 5 bases and J by 3 bases. The CDR3 covers 15 residues.

The chain recombines TRBV7-9 with TRBJ2-1; D not resolved. V gave up 2 bases and J gave up 5 bases, with 7 bases separating them. This CDR3 has 13 residues. The germline V gene encodes CDR1 SEHNR and CDR2 FQNEAQ (reference sequence). The CDR3 here is CASSLFLDNEQFF. The DNA of the CDR3 is TGTGCCAGCAGCTTATTCTTGGACAATGAGCAGTTCTTC.

This clone turned up a few times. The V gene is TRBV30, the J gene TRBJ2-3; tentative D call: TRBD1 (6 bases). The CDR3 runs to 14 residues. V gave up 2 bases and J gave up 1 base, with 10 bases separating them. Germline V gene data show CDR1 as GTSNPN and CDR2 as SVGIG (reference sequence). DNA of the CDR3: TGTGCCTGGAGTCAGGGGCGGGGCACAGATACGCAGTATTTT. Translation gives CAWSQGRGTDTQYF.

DNA of the CDR3: TGTGCCAGCAGCTTTGCAGGGCCGTACAATGAGCAGTTCTTC. It specifies CASSFAGPYNEQFF. This chain joins TRBV7-9 and TRBJ2-1; D may be TRBD1 (5 bases). The CDR3 is 14 amino acids. Trimming took 3 bases from V and 4 from J, leaving 10 bases between them. Germline loops: CDR1 SEHNR, CDR2 FQNEAQ (reference sequence).

V is TRBV28 and J is TRBJ1-1; D possibly corresponds to TRBD1 (6 bases). Germline CDR1 MDHEN, CDR2 SYDVKM. The CDR3 is made up of 14 amino acids. The V end lost 6 bases, the J end lost 1 base, and 12 bases lay between the germline ends. The CDR3 is CASRAGEWNTEAFF. The CDR3 bases are TGTGCCAGCAGGGCAGGGGAGTGGAACACTGAAGCTTTCTTT.

The chain uses TRBV19 and TRBJ2-2, with D possibly being TRBD1 or TRBD2 (5 bases each). CDR1 and CDR2 (germline): LNHDA, SQIVND (reference sequence). The V end lost 3 bases, the J end lost 1 base, and 12 bases lay between the germline ends. The CDR3 length is 16 residues. In nucleotides, the CDR3 is TGTGCCAGTAGTATTGGGGGTCCGATGAACACCGGGGAGCTGTTTTTT. Translation gives CASSIGGPMNTGELFF. The variable domain in full, completed from reference TRBV19 and TRBJ2-2, reads DGGITQSPKYLFRKEGQNVTLSCEQNLNHDAMYWYRQDPGQGLRLIYYSQIVNDFQKGDIAEGYSVSREKKESFPLTVTSAQKNPTAFYLCASSIGGPMNTGELFFGEGSRLTVL.

The rearrangement joins TRBV7-9 to TRBJ2-5; D is ambiguous. The germline CDR1 and CDR2 sequences are SEHNR and FQNEAQ (reference sequence). Trimming removed 5 bases from V and 1 base from J, with 14 bases in between. The CDR3 loop spans 15 amino acids. CDR3 sequence: CASSPRRTGQETQYF. The CDR3 nucleotides read TGTGCCAGCAGCCCCCGGCGTACCGGCCAAGAGACCCAGTACTTC.

V usage is TRBV5-6 and J usage is TRBJ2-2, with 8 nucleotides matching TRBD2. The CDR3 totals 16 residues. Germline CDR1 is SGHDT and CDR2 is YYEEEE. The trim removed 5 bases at V and 0 bases at J, leaving 6 bases unmatched. This CDR3 is CASSRGGGSNTGELFF. The CDR3, as DNA: TGTGCCAGCAGTAGAGGCGGGGGGTCGAACACCGGGGAGCTGTTTTTT.

J is TRBJ2-2 and V is TRBV4-1; D gene ambiguous. V was cut by 1 base and J by 4 bases, with 10 bases left in between. Germline-derived CDR1 and CDR2 are MGHRA and YSYEKL. The CDR3 covers 15 residues. The CDR3: CASSQVRKFTGELFF. The DNA for the CDR3 is TGCGCCAGCAGCCAAGTCAGAAAGTTCACCGGGGAGCTGTTTTTT.

The chain combines TRBV27 with TRBJ2-1, with 10 bases that match TRBD2. After removal of 8 bases from V and 6 bases from J, the junction contained 10 bases not matched to a gene. The CDR3 totals 15 residues. From germline, CDR1 is MNHEY and CDR2 SMNVEV (reference sequence). The CDR3, as DNA: TGTGCCAGCCACGGAGCGGGAGGGTTTACCAATGAGCAGTTCTTC. This translates into CASHGAGGFTNEQFF.

The chain links TRBV6-6 to TRBJ2-7; D is possibly TRBD1 (6 bases). The CDR3 is 15 residues long. Germline-derived CDR1 and CDR2 are MNHNY and SVGAGI (reference sequence). V lost 2 bases and J lost 4, with 15 bases in between. CDR3 protein: CASSYRLRGLYEQYF. The CDR3 DNA reads as TGTGCCAGCAGTTACAGACTCAGGGGTTTGTACGAGCAGTACTTC.

This sequence joins TRBV19 and TRBJ2-1, with D tentatively TRBD1 (5 bases). The germline V and J ends were trimmed by 2 bases and 1 base, with 6 bases remaining between them. The germline V gene has CDR1 LNHDA and CDR2 SQIVND (reference sequence). This CDR3 contains 14 residues. The DNA for the CDR3 is TGTGCCAGTAGTATAACAGGTTCCTACAATGAGCAGTTCTTC. This sequence encodes CASSITGSYNEQFF.